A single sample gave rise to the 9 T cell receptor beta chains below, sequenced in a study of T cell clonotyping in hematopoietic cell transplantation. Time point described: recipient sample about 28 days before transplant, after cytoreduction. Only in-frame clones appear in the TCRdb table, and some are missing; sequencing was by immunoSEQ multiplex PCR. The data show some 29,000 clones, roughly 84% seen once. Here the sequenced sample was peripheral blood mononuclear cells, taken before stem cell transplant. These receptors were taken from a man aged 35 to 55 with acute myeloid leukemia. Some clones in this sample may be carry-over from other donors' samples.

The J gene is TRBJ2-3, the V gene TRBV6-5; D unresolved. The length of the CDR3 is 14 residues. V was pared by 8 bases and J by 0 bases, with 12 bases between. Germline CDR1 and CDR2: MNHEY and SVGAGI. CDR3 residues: CASSRALSTDTQYF. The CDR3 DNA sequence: TGTGCCAGCTCTAGGGCCCTTAGCACAGATACGCAGTATTTT.

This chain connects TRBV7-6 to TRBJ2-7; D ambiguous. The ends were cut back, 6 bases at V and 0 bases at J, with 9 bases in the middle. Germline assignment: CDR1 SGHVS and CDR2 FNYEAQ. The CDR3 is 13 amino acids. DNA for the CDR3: TGTGCCAGCAGGAATTGGACCTCCTACGAGCAGTACTTC. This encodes CASRNWTSYEQYF.

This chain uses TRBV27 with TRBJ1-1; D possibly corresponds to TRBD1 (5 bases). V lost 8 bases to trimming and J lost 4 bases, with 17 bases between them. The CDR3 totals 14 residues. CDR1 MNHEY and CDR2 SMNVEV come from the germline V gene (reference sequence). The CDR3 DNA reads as TGTGCCAGCGGCAGGGTCTCTGTGGTCACTGAAGCTTTCTTT. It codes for CASGRVSVVTEAFF.

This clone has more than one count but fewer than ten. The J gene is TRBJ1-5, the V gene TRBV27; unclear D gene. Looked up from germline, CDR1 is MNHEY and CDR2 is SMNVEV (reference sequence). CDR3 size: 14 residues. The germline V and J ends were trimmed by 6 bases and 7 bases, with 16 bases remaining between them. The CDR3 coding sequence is TGTGCCAGCAGGGCGGGCAGCCTGAGGCAGCCCCAGCATTTT. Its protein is CASRAGSLRQPQHF.

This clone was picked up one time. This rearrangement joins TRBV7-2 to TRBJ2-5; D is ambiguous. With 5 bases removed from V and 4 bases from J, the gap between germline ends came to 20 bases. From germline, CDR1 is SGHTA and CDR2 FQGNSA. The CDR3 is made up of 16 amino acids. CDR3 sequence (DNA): TGTGCCAGCAGCCCACCCCGGGCCGTTTGGTTAGAGACCCAGTACTTC. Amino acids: CASSPPRAVWLETQYF.

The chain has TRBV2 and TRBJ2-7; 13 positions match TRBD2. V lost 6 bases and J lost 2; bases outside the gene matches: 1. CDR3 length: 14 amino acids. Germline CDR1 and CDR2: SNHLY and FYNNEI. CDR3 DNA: TGTGCCAGCAGGGGGACTAGCGGGGCCTACGAGCAGTACTTC. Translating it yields CASRGTSGAYEQYF.

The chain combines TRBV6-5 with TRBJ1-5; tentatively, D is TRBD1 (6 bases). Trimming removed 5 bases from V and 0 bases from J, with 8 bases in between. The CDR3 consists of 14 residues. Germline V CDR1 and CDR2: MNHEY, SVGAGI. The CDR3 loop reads CASSRTVSNQPQHF. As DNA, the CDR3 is TGTGCCAGCAGTCGGACAGTTAGCAATCAGCCCCAGCATTTT.

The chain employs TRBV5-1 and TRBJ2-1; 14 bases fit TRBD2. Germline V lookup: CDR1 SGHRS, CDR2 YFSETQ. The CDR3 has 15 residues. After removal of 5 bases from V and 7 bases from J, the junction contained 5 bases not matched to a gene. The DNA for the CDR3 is TGCGCCAGCAGACAAGGACTAGCGGGAGGTAATGAGCAGTTCTTC. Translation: CASRQGLAGGNEQFF.

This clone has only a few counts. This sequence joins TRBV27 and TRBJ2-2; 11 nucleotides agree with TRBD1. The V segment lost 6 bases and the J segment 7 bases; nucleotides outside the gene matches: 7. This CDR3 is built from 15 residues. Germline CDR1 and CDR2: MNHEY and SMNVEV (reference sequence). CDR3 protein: CASRPRGTGGGELFF. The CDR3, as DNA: TGTGCCAGCAGGCCAAGGGGGACAGGGGGCGGGGAGCTGTTTTTT.